Sequencing of this T cell receptor (beta chain) was carried out in a study of OX40 agonist ivuxolimab in advanced cancers. Findings and caveats of the study: Averaged across samples, CD8+ T cells carried more expanded clones than CD4+ did.

A word on this clone: The antigen is undetermined.

Clones were sequenced by immunoSEQ multiplex PCR, and TCRdb holds only the in-frame ones, with some missing. The data contain more than 35,000 clones, approximately 80% of them singletons. This receptor was obtained from an adult with an advanced solid tumor such as melanoma, head and neck, liver or kidney cancer. The starting material was CD4+ or CD8+ T cells sorted from blood, obtained in a trial of the OX40 agonist ivuxolimab.

CDR3 nucleotide sequence: TGTGCTAGTGAACGCGGGAGGGCCCTCGGGGAGCTGTTTTTT. Translation gives CASERGRALGELFF. V usage is TRBV12-5 and J usage is TRBJ2-2; 9 bases are shared with TRBD2. The length of the CDR3 is 14 residues. Germline V lookup: CDR1 LGHNT, CDR2 FRNRAP. J was trimmed by 7 bases and V by 7 bases; bases with no gene match: 7. Full variable domain (rest looked up from reference TRBV12-5 and TRBJ2-2): DARVTQTPRHKVTEMGQEVTMRCQPILGHNTVFWYRQTMMQGLELLAYFRNRAPLDDSGMPKDRFSAEMPDATLATLKIQPSEPRDSAVYFCASERGRALGELFFGEGSRLTVL.